The 9 T cell receptor beta chains reported below all come from one sample, sequenced in a study of cytomegalovirus exposure and HLA in healthy donors. This PCR relied on a set of 60 Vbeta primers and 13 Jbeta primers. Here immunoSEQ multiplex PCR was the method, and the copy in TCRdb shows in-frame clones only, minus some. The data contain around 150,000 clones, 70% to 80% of them seen just once; the ten biggest clones take up around a tenth. Sequencing was carried out using PBMCs. The source of these receptors is a man younger than 30 in good health and CMV-seropositive.

The chain has TRBV28 and TRBJ1-5; D unresolved. CDR3 length: 12 amino acids. The germline V gene has CDR1 MDHEN and CDR2 SYDVKM. The V end was cut by 5 bases, the J end by 7 bases, with 9 bases between. In DNA, the CDR3 is TGTGCCAGCAGTCAGCGACCCCAGCCCCAGCATTTT. This sequence encodes CASSQRPQPQHF.

The V call is TRBV7-9, the J call TRBJ2-1; 9 bases fit TRBD2. V dropped 5 bases and J dropped 6; count of bases not matched to a gene: 17. Looked up from germline, CDR1 is SEHNR and CDR2 is FQNEAQ (reference sequence). This CDR3 comprises 18 residues. Here the CDR3 reads CASSLLGDGGREGNEQFF. CDR3 nucleotide sequence: TGTGCCAGCAGCCTGCTTGGGGATGGCGGGAGGGAGGGCAATGAGCAGTTCTTC.

The rearrangement joins TRBV7-9 to TRBJ1-4; D is unresolved. Deletions cut 5 bases from V and 5 bases from J, with 15 bases between. Germline V lookup: CDR1 SEHNR, CDR2 FQNEAQ (reference sequence). CDR3 length: 15 amino acids. The CDR3 loop reads CASSIAGQMNEKLFF. CDR3 coding DNA: TGTGCCAGCAGCATTGCGGGTCAGATGAATGAAAAACTGTTTTTT.

The chain recombines TRBV6-5 with TRBJ2-7; TRBD2 aligns across 7 bases. The CDR3 totals 16 residues. Germline V gene sequence: CDR1 MNHEY, CDR2 SVGAGI. The ends lost 4 bases at V and 3 bases at J; junction bases unmatched: 12. The CDR3 loop is CASSSEGGPSFYEQYF. CDR3 in DNA: TGTGCCAGCAGTTCTGAGGGAGGGCCTAGTTTCTACGAGCAGTACTTC.

The chain uses TRBV10-3 and TRBJ1-1; 7 nucleotides agree with TRBD1. CDR3 length: 12 residues. V lost 10 bases and J lost 4; bases outside the gene matches: 6. Germline loops: CDR1 ENHRY, CDR2 SYGVKD. The CDR3 DNA reads as TGTGCCAGCGCGAACAGGGGCACTGAAGCTTTCTTT. It translates to CASANRGTEAFF.

In regard to this clone: The sample carries other DNA sequences with the same CDR3. CDR3 in amino acids: CASSTWDSWNYEQYF. In DNA, the CDR3 is TGTGCCAGCAGCACCTGGGACAGTTGGAACTACGAGCAGTACTTC. The chain uses TRBV7-9 and TRBJ2-7; TRBD1 agrees at 7 bases. CDR3 size: 15 residues. Per germline, CDR1 SEHNR and CDR2 FQNEAQ (reference sequence). The V gene end was trimmed by 5 bases and the J gene end by 3 bases; junction bases not matched to a gene: 10.

This clone appeared a single time. The rearrangement uses TRBV5-1 and TRBJ2-5; the match to TRBD1 covers 7 bases. This CDR3 comprises 14 residues. The V gene end was trimmed by 2 bases and the J gene end by 2 bases; junction bases not matched to a gene: 3. Germline V gives CDR1 SGHRS, CDR2 YFSETQ. The CDR3 bases are TGCGCCAGCAGCTTCGACAGGGCACAAGAGACCCAGTACTTC. Its protein product is CASSFDRAQETQYF.

This chain connects TRBV7-9 to TRBJ1-5; 12 bases align to TRBD1. Trimming at V came to 7 bases and at J to 2 bases, leaving 12 bases not matched to a gene. Germline V CDR1 and CDR2: SEHNR, FQNEAQ (reference sequence). The CDR3 runs 18 residues. The CDR3 protein is CASTRGTGGGSGNQPQHF. The CDR3 nucleotides read TGTGCCAGCACCCGGGGGACAGGGGGCGGCTCTGGCAATCAGCCCCAGCATTTT.

This chain joins TRBV2 and TRBJ2-7; D unresolved. This CDR3 is 14 amino acids long. Looked up from germline, CDR1 is SNHLY and CDR2 is FYNNEI. Trimming pared 7 bases from V and 2 bases from J, leaving 15 bases between. For the CDR3, the DNA is TGTGCCAGCACCGAGGTCGAACCGGCCTACGAGCAGTACTTC. It specifies CASTEVEPAYEQYF.